This entry describes one T cell receptor (beta chain). This entry belongs to a study of OX40 agonist ivuxolimab in advanced cancers. The protocol was immunoSEQ multiplex PCR, while the TCRdb copy is restricted to in-frame clones and leaves out a portion. The sample records some 35,000 clones, around 80% being singletons. Trimming left V 0 bases short and J 7 bases short, with 12 bases between. CDR3 length equals 15 residues. Germline lookup yields CDR1 MNHEY and CDR2 SVGAGI. This chain uses TRBV6-5 with TRBJ1-4; D might be TRBD1 (6 bases). This TCR was recovered from an adult with an advanced solid tumor such as melanoma, head and neck, liver or kidney cancer. The sample in question was CD4+ or CD8+ T cells sorted from blood, obtained in a trial of the OX40 agonist ivuxolimab. The CDR3 sequence: CASSYSTGSAEKLFF. In DNA form, the CDR3 reads TGTGCCAGCAGTTACTCAACAGGGAGTGCTGAAAAACTGTTTTTT.